A single sample gave rise to the 2 T cell receptor beta chains below, sequenced in a study of cytomegalovirus exposure and HLA in healthy donors. A multiplex PCR was run with 60 Vbeta primers and 13 Jbeta primers. Only in-frame clones appear in the TCRdb table, and some are missing; sequencing was by immunoSEQ multiplex PCR. The data contain approximately 170,000 clones, roughly 85% of them singletons. Sequenced material: PBMCs. The origin of the receptors is a boy aged 2 to 10 in good health and CMV-seronegative.

This clone was seen once. The chain joins TRBV4-1 to TRBJ1-5; weak D call: TRBD1 (5 bases). This CDR3 region has 16 residues. V was shortened by 0 bases and J by 7 bases, with 16 bases between the two germline ends. Germline CDR1 and CDR2: MGHRA and YSYEKL. DNA for the CDR3: TGCGCCAGCAGCCAAGATGGTTGGGCTAAGGGGCAGCCCCAGCATTTT. It is translated as CASSQDGWAKGQPQHF.

In the case of this clone: At one end, the junction sequence differs from germline, possibly due to a read error. The CDR3 region is CSSSALWTGYEQYF. The CDR3 region has the DNA TGTTCCAGCAGCGCACTATGGACAGGGTACGAGCAGTACTTC. The chain joins TRBV7-9 to TRBJ2-7; 8 bases agree with TRBD1. The CDR3 spans 14 residues. Looked up from germline, CDR1 is SEHNR and CDR2 is FQNEAQ (reference sequence).